A single sample gave rise to the 9 T cell receptor beta chains below, sequenced in a study of cytomegalovirus exposure and HLA in healthy donors. 13 Jbeta primers and 60 Vbeta primers were used for the PCR. TCRdb's table, derived via immunoSEQ multiplex PCR, lists solely in-frame clones and lacks some. In the table there are some 130,000 clones, around 77% of which are singletons. The sample comprised PBMCs. Receptors originate from a male donor in good health and CMV-seropositive.

The rearrangement joins TRBV5-5 to TRBJ2-7, with TRBD1 matching 9 bases. Germline CDR1 SGHKS, CDR2 YYEKEE (reference sequence). Trimming removed 5 bases from V and 6 bases from J; junction bases left unmatched: 9. CDR3 length: 14 residues. CDR3 protein: CASSFGTGNLEQYF. The CDR3 nucleotides read TGTGCCAGCAGTTTCGGGACAGGGAACCTCGAGCAGTACTTC.

This rearrangement joins TRBV28 to TRBJ2-2; a weak D match, TRBD2 (6 bases). Looked up from germline, CDR1 is MDHEN and CDR2 is SYDVKM. CDR3 length: 16 amino acids. V was clipped by 4 bases and J by 4 bases, with 16 bases between them. The CDR3 DNA reads TGTGCCAGCAGTTCCGGGGAGGCGCGAAGCACCGGGGAGCTGTTTTTT. Its protein product is CASSSGEARSTGELFF.

The V and J genes are TRBV28 and TRBJ1-2; weak D call: TRBD1 (5 bases). Germline loops: CDR1 MDHEN, CDR2 SYDVKM. The CDR3 loop spans 11 amino acids. V lost 6 bases and J 14 bases, leaving 16 bases between the germline ends. This CDR3 is CASSNFQGQTF. As DNA, the CDR3 is TGTGCCAGCAGCAACTTTCAGGGTCAAACCTTC.

This sequence joins TRBV25-1 and TRBJ1-2, with D perhaps TRBD1 (5 bases). This CDR3 contains 13 residues. Trimming cost V 5 bases and J 4 bases, with 11 bases left between them. Germline V gene data show CDR1 as MGHDK and CDR2 as SYGVNS. The CDR3 loop is CASSLTESYGYTF. CDR3 nucleotide sequence: TGTGCCAGCAGTCTGACAGAGAGCTATGGCTACACCTTC.

The gene calls are TRBV2 and TRBJ1-5; D uncertain. Trimming took off 1 base at V and 6 bases at J, with 7 bases between the two ends. The CDR3 sequence is 13 residues long. Per germline, CDR1 SNHLY and CDR2 FYNNEI. CDR3 DNA sequence: TGTGCCAGCAGTGAAGAAAGGAGTCAGCCCCAGCATTTT. Residues: CASSEERSQPQHF.

This chain joins TRBV15 and TRBJ1-1; 9 bases are a match to TRBD1. Germline V gene lookup returns CDR1 LNHNV and CDR2 YYDKDF (reference sequence). CDR3 length: 16 amino acids. After removal of 5 bases from V and 4 bases from J, the junction contained 11 bases not matched to a gene. CDR3 loop: CATSPTGQGTLTEAFF. The CDR3 nucleotides read TGTGCCACCAGCCCCACCGGACAGGGGACCCTCACTGAAGCTTTCTTT.

V and J are TRBV5-1 and TRBJ2-1; 13 nucleotides line up with TRBD2. Germline V gene lookup returns CDR1 SGHRS and CDR2 YFSETQ. Trimming at V came to 3 bases and at J to 7 bases, leaving 4 bases not matched to a gene. The CDR3 is 15 residues long. The CDR3 nucleotides read TGCGCCAGCAGCTACGGACTAGCGGGAGTTAATGAGCAGTTCTTC. This encodes CASSYGLAGVNEQFF.

This clone has a handful of counts. The J gene is TRBJ2-3, the V gene TRBV6-4, with D perhaps matching TRBD1 (5 bases). The germline V gene has CDR1 MRHNA and CDR2 SNTAGT. V dropped 4 bases and J dropped 0 bases, with 11 bases sitting between them. The CDR3 totals 15 residues. In nucleotides, the CDR3 is TGTGCCAGCAGTGTCGGGTGGGGCAGCACAGATACGCAGTATTTT. Residues: CASSVGWGSTDTQYF.

The chain employs TRBV5-4 and TRBJ2-5; 7 bases agree with TRBD2. The CDR3 runs 15 residues. The V segment lost 1 base and the J segment 4 bases; nucleotides outside the gene matches: 7. Germline V gene data show CDR1 as SGHNT and CDR2 as YYREEE (reference sequence). CDR3 amino acids: CASSLLGGGGETQYF. CDR3 in DNA: TGTGCCAGCAGCTTGCTAGGCGGGGGAGGAGAGACCCAGTACTTC.